These 22 T cell receptor beta chains were all obtained from the same sample, sequenced in a study of T cells in Graves' hyperthyroidism and ophthalmopathy. Amplification targeted TCR beta CDR3 regions from RNA transcripts. First-round RT-PCR of the TCR CDR3 relied on the HTBI primer set. TCRdb passed the multiplex PCR reads through MiXCR, listing each CDR3 protein once. Here the sample spans about 210,000 distinct CDR3 sequences, roughly a sixth being singletons. The sample was blood. These receptors originate from a man aged 50-59 years with Graves' hyperthyroidism.

V and J are TRBV9 and TRBJ2-1, with D perhaps assigned TRBD1 or TRBD2 (5 bases each). Germline assignment: CDR1 SGDLS and CDR2 YYNGEE. This CDR3 spans 13 amino acids. The V end was cut by 0 bases, the J end by 9 bases, with 10 bases between. CDR3 protein: CASSVGGGAEQFF. In nucleotides, the CDR3 is TGTGCCAGCAGCGTAGGTGGGGGTGCTGAGCAGTTCTTC.

This clonotype was counted ten times or more. The rearrangement joins TRBV6-1 to TRBJ2-3; 7 bases are shared with TRBD2. V was clipped by 3 bases and J by 2 bases; unmatched bases: 2. CDR3 length equals 14 residues. In germline, CDR1 is MNHNS, CDR2 SASEGT. CDR3 coding DNA: TGTGCCAGCAGTGAGAGCGGGAACACAGATACGCAGTATTTT. It codes for CASSESGNTDTQYF.

In DNA, the CDR3 is TGTGCCAGCAGTCGAGGGGGTGTGACTGGAAACACCATATATTTT. This codes for CASSRGGVTGNTIYF. The V call is TRBV12-3 or TRBV12-4, the J call TRBJ1-3; possibly TRBD1 for D (6 bases). The CDR3 consists of 15 residues. V was shortened by 5 bases and J by 2 bases, with 13 bases between the two germline ends.

The chain carries TRBV7-8 and TRBJ2-7; D gene unclear. The germline V and J ends were trimmed by 5 bases and 5 bases, with 10 bases remaining between them. The CDR3 consists of 12 residues. From germline, CDR1 is SGHVS and CDR2 FQNEAQ. The CDR3 here is CASSPRPHEQYF. As DNA, the CDR3 is TGTGCCAGCAGCCCACGACCCCACGAGCAGTACTTC.

V usage is TRBV19 and J usage is TRBJ2-1; 7 bases line up with TRBD1. The trim removed 3 bases at V and 6 bases at J, leaving 8 bases unmatched. Germline-derived CDR1 and CDR2 are LNHDA and SQIVND (reference sequence). There are 15 residues in the CDR3. The CDR3 DNA follows: TGTGCCAGTAGTATTCAGGGGGAGTCGTCCAATGAGCAGTTCTTC. Residues: CASSIQGESSNEQFF.

This chain links TRBV28 with TRBJ2-7; a weak D match, TRBD1 (5 bases). In germline, CDR1 is MDHEN, CDR2 SYDVKM. This CDR3 contains 15 residues. Trimming pared 3 bases from V and 1 base from J, leaving 13 bases between. This CDR3 is CASSFEAGWSYEQYF. The DNA of the CDR3 is TGTGCCAGCAGTTTCGAGGCAGGGTGGTCCTACGAGCAGTACTTC.

About this clonotype itself: Since a much larger clone is just one base distant, this may be a read error. The chain couples TRBV10-3 to TRBJ1-1; perhaps TRBD1 as D (5 bases). Germline V gene lookup returns CDR1 ENHRY and CDR2 SYGVKD. The CDR3 extends over 14 amino acids. CDR3 sequence: CAITSQDEDTGAFF. The CDR3 DNA sequence: TGTGCCATCACTTCACAGGATGAAGACACTGGAGCTTTCTTT.

This clonotype has just one count. The chain employs TRBV14 and TRBJ1-1; D is uncertain. Germline V lookup: CDR1 SGHDN, CDR2 FVKESK. The ends were cut back, 0 bases at V and 7 bases at J, with 9 bases in the middle. The CDR3 loop spans 13 amino acids. CDR3 bases: TGTGCCAGCAGCCAAGAATGGTTGGGTGAAGCTTTCTTT. Its translation: CASSQEWLGEAFF.

This clonotype was picked up a small number of times. The chain links TRBV28 to TRBJ2-7; D unclear. Germline V lookup: CDR1 MDHEN, CDR2 SYDVKM. CDR3 length: 13 residues. V lost 5 bases to trimming and J lost 1 base, with 9 bases between them. The CDR3 here is CASSPPPSYEQYF. The DNA for the CDR3 is TGTGCCAGCAGTCCCCCCCCATCCTACGAGCAGTACTTC.

This clonotype came up a few times. V and J are TRBV20-1 and TRBJ2-7, with D maybe TRBD1 (6 bases). Looked up from germline, CDR1 is DFQATT and CDR2 is SNEGSKA (reference sequence). V lost 8 bases and J lost 5, with 13 bases in between. The CDR3 covers 11 residues. CDR3 nucleotide sequence: TGCAGTCAACAACAGGGTGACGAGCAGTACTTC. It yields the protein CSQQQGDEQYF.

This chain links TRBV3-1 with TRBJ2-5; no clear D. There are 14 residues in the CDR3. Germline V gene lookup returns CDR1 LGHDT and CDR2 YNNKEL (reference sequence). Trimming took off 1 base at V and 1 base at J, with 7 bases between the two ends. CDR3 nucleotides: TGTGCCAGCAGCCAAGCGGGCACCCAAGAGACCCAGTACTTC. This translates into CASSQAGTQETQYF.

This clonotype has just a few counts. The chain links TRBV12-3 or TRBV12-4 to TRBJ1-3; D gene uncertain. The CDR3 runs 13 residues. With 6 bases removed from V and 7 bases from J, the gap between germline ends came to 13 bases. As DNA, the CDR3 is TGTGCCAGCAGACCCGGACGGTGGAACACCATATATTTT. Residues: CASRPGRWNTIYF.

This clonotype has ten or more counts. The V call is TRBV10-3, the J call TRBJ2-5, with 11 bases fitting TRBD1. The CDR3 sequence is 15 residues long. Germline lookup yields CDR1 ENHRY and CDR2 SYGVKD. V was clipped by 6 bases and J by 2 bases; unmatched bases: 5. The CDR3 nucleotides read TGTGCCATCAGATCAGGACAGGGGGCTCAAGAGACCCAGTACTTC. Amino acids: CAIRSGQGAQETQYF.

In this sample, this clonotype turned up many times. The chain recombines TRBV6-1 with TRBJ2-7, with 7 positions matching TRBD1. Germline assignment: CDR1 MNHNS and CDR2 SASEGT. Unmatched junction bases numbered 2, after V lost 6 bases and J lost 3 bases. This CDR3 is built from 12 residues. CDR3 in DNA: TGTGCCAGCAGGGGACAGAGCTACGAGCAGTACTTC. This sequence encodes CASRGQSYEQYF.

This clonotype was recorded at least ten times. The chain is built from TRBV28 and TRBJ2-7, with 14 bases fitting TRBD2. Losses at the gene ends were 6 bases for V and 4 bases for J; bases not matched to a gene: 11. The CDR3 contains 17 residues. Germline CDR1 and CDR2: MDHEN and SYDVKM. CDR3 residues: CASSSKRGTSGSYEQYF. CDR3 nucleotides: TGTGCCAGCAGCTCAAAACGAGGGACTAGCGGGAGTTACGAGCAGTACTTC.

This clonotype was detected ten times or more. This chain uses TRBV7-2 with TRBJ2-5, with D possibly TRBD1 on 5 matching bases. Trimming took 5 bases from V and 2 from J, leaving 15 bases between them. The CDR3 spans 15 residues. Germline-derived CDR1 and CDR2 are SGHTA and FQGNSA. In DNA form, the CDR3 reads TGTGCCAGCAGCCCCCACGCAGGGCTTCAAGAGACCCAGTACTTC. It encodes CASSPHAGLQETQYF.

The chain links TRBV5-5 to TRBJ2-1; the match to TRBD1 covers 7 bases. This CDR3 contains 13 residues. J lost 7 bases, V lost 4 bases, and 5 bases had no gene match. CDR1 SGHKS and CDR2 YYEKEE come from the germline V gene (reference sequence). CDR3 nucleotides: TGTGCCAGCAGCCCCTACAGGGGAAATGAGCAGTTCTTC. Amino acids: CASSPYRGNEQFF. Filled out from reference TRBV5-5 and TRBJ2-1, the complete variable domain reads DAGVTQSPTHLIKTRGQQVTLRCSPISGHKSVSWYQQVLGQGPQFIFQYYEKEERGRGNFPDRFSARQFPNYSSELNVNALLLGDSALYLCASSPYRGNEQFFGPGTRLTVL.

This clonotype showed up many times. CDR3 DNA sequence: TGTGCCAGCAGTTTGTGGGCAGGGGGCTTTAGCAATCAGCCCCAGCATTTT. Protein sequence: CASSLWAGGFSNQPQHF. This rearrangement joins TRBV27 to TRBJ1-5, with 8 nucleotides matching TRBD1. Germline CDR1 reads MNHEY; CDR2 reads SMNVEV (reference sequence). V shed 3 bases, J shed 0 bases, and the junction held 7 bases outside the gene matches. CDR3 length: 17 amino acids.

The table lists this clonotype with many counts. This chain connects TRBV20-1 to TRBJ2-2, with D uncertain. Germline CDR1 reads DFQATT; CDR2 reads SNEGSKA (reference sequence). The CDR3 loop spans 11 amino acids. The V end was cut by 5 bases, the J end by 7 bases, with 8 bases between. For the CDR3, the DNA is TGCAGTGCTTCTAGGCTCGGGGAGCTGTTTTTT. Protein: CSASRLGELFF.

A few counts support this clonotype. This chain connects TRBV27 to TRBJ2-6; 7 nucleotides agree with TRBD1. The CDR3 is made up of 15 amino acids. Germline lookup yields CDR1 MNHEY and CDR2 SMNVEV (reference sequence). J gave up 3 bases and V 7 bases, and 6 bases lay outside the gene matches. Here the CDR3 reads CASTLRGFGANVLTF. CDR3 sequence (DNA): TGTGCCAGCACCCTCAGGGGGTTTGGGGCCAACGTCCTGACTTTC.

This clonotype was detected only a few times. J is TRBJ1-4 and V is TRBV20-1; TRBD1 matches at 9 bases. The CDR3 runs 17 residues. The junction had 10 bases not matched to a gene; V was cut back by 3 bases and J by 2 bases. Germline-derived CDR1 and CDR2 are DFQATT and SNEGSKA (reference sequence). The CDR3 bases are TGCAGTGCTAGGAAGAACAGGGGGCGAGCGACTAATGAAAAACTGTTTTTT. It codes for CSARKNRGRATNEKLFF.

This clonotype was found a few times. The rearrangement joins TRBV27 to TRBJ2-7; D may be TRBD1 (6 bases). V lost 0 bases and J 3 bases, leaving 9 bases between the germline ends. This CDR3 contains 14 residues. Germline V gene sequence: CDR1 MNHEY, CDR2 SMNVEV (reference sequence). The CDR3 nucleotides read TGTGCCAGCAGTTTATCGGCCAGGGGCTACGAGCAGTACTTC. Protein sequence: CASSLSARGYEQYF.